This T cell receptor (beta chain) was observed in a study of T cell changes during pregnancy in multiple sclerosis. Libraries were prepared by immunoSEQ multiplex PCR; TCRdb keeps only in-frame clonotypes and omits some of them. The sample consists of about 76,000 clones, about 95% of them appearing once. CDR3 length: 17 residues. V was pared by 0 bases and J by 4 bases, with 19 bases between. Germline V gene lookup returns CDR1 MGHRA and CDR2 YSYEKL. The specimen was peripheral blood, collected in the third trimester of pregnancy. This receptor was taken from a female donor with multiple sclerosis, enrolled in a pregnancy study. The chain has TRBV4-1 and TRBJ2-7; tentatively, D is TRBD2 (6 bases). In DNA form, the CDR3 reads TGCGCCAGCAGCCAAGATCTTTGGCCTCGGAGGGTTTACGAGCAGTACTTC. It is translated as CASSQDLWPRRVYEQYF.